Each of the 32 T cell receptor beta chains below was sequenced from the same sample in a study of T cell responses to AZD1222 COVID-19 vaccine. The assay was immunoSEQ multiplex PCR, and TCRdb's table has in-frame clones only and misses some. Here the sample spans some 110,000 clones, 84% being singletons. The sample here was peripheral blood, taken on day 0 of AZD1222 vaccination. The receptors stem from an adult in good health.

This chain joins TRBV4-1 and TRBJ1-4; 9 bases are shared with TRBD1. This CDR3 region has 15 residues. CDR1 and CDR2 (germline): MGHRA, YSYEKL. V was clipped by 4 bases and J by 6 bases; unmatched bases: 6. The CDR3 DNA reads as TGCGCCAGCAGCCCTCCGGGACAGGGAGATGAAAAACTGTTTTTT. It translates to CASSPPGQGDEKLFF.

The rearrangement joins TRBV28 to TRBJ1-1; D not resolved. This CDR3 is 11 amino acids long. From germline, CDR1 is MDHEN and CDR2 SYDVKM. Trimming removed 1 base from V and 7 bases from J, with 4 bases in between. In DNA form, the CDR3 reads TGTGCCAGCAGTTTATACGGTGAAGCTTTCTTT. Translated, it gives CASSLYGEAFF.

J is TRBJ1-5 and V is TRBV28; D call uncertain. Germline CDR1 reads MDHEN; CDR2 reads SYDVKM. The V and J ends lost 5 bases and 4 bases respectively, with 6 bases between them. The CDR3 is made up of 12 amino acids. CDR3 nucleotides: TGTGCCAGCAGTAGACGGAATCAGCCCCAGCATTTT. It translates to CASSRRNQPQHF.

The rearrangement links TRBV18 to TRBJ1-5; no firm D call. V dropped 0 bases and J dropped 2 bases, with 8 bases sitting between them. This CDR3 spans 15 amino acids. The germline gives CDR1 KGHSH, CDR2 LQKENI. Written as DNA, the CDR3 is TGTGCCAGCTCACCACCGAATAGGGGCAATCAGCCCCAGCATTTT. This codes for CASSPPNRGNQPQHF. Drawing the rest from reference TRBV18 and TRBJ1-5, the complete variable domain is NAGVMQNPRHLVRRRGQEARLRCSPMKGHSHVYWYRQLPEEGLKFMVYLQKENIIDESGMPKERFSAEFPKEGPSILRIQQVVRGDSAAYFCASSPPNRGNQPQHFGDGTRLSIL.

V and J are TRBV11-2 and TRBJ2-5; TRBD2 matches 7 bases. The CDR3 contains 14 residues. The germline V gene has CDR1 SGHAT and CDR2 FQNNGV. V shed 5 bases, J shed 4 bases, and the junction held 7 bases outside the gene matches. The CDR3 nucleotides read TGTGCCAGCAGCCTCGCGGGAGTGAGAGAGACCCAGTACTTC. Translating gives CASSLAGVRETQYF.

The rearrangement uses TRBV5-5 and TRBJ1-1; D unclear. Trimming took off 2 bases at V and 3 bases at J, with 8 bases between the two ends. The CDR3 has 13 amino acids. CDR1 and CDR2 from the germline V gene are SGHKS and YYEKEE (reference sequence). CDR3 coding DNA: TGTGCCAGCAGCTTAGGGCACTACACTGAAGCTTTCTTT. Translation gives CASSLGHYTEAFF.

The J gene is TRBJ2-2, the V gene TRBV5-1; no clear D. V was clipped by 2 bases and J by 1 base, with 3 bases between them. The CDR3 has 13 amino acids. The V gene's germline CDR1 is SGHRS and CDR2 YFSETQ. The CDR3 loop is CASSFQNTGELFF. Written as DNA, the CDR3 is TGCGCCAGCAGCTTTCAGAACACCGGGGAGCTGTTTTTT. Full variable domain (outside the CDR3, taken from reference TRBV5-1 and TRBJ2-2): KAGVTQTPRYLIKTRGQQVTLSCSPISGHRSVSWYQQTPGQGLQFLFEYFSETQRNKGNFPGRFSGRQFSNSRSEMNVSTLELGDSALYLCASSFQNTGELFFGEGSRLTVL.

The chain uses TRBV11-3 and TRBJ2-2; no reliable D call. The CDR3 contains 12 residues. Trimming took 3 bases from V and 5 from J, leaving 4 bases between them. Germline-derived CDR1 and CDR2 are SGHNT and YENEEA. For the CDR3, the DNA is TGTGCCAGCAGCTTTGGAACCGGGGAGCTGTTTTTT. This gives the protein CASSFGTGELFF. The variable domain in full, completed from reference TRBV11-3 and TRBJ2-2, reads EAGVVQSPRYKIIEKKQPVAFWCNPISGHNTLYWYLQNLGQGPELLIRYENEEAVDDSQLPKDRFSAERLKGVDSTLKIQPAELGDSAVYLCASSFGTGELFFGEGSRLTVL.

This clone was seen a handful of times. The gene calls are TRBV5-1 and TRBJ2-3, with a weak D call TRBD2 (5 bases). V lost 4 bases to trimming and J lost 1 base, with 10 bases between them. Germline V gives CDR1 SGHRS, CDR2 YFSETQ. The CDR3 consists of 14 residues. CDR3 sequence (DNA): TGCGCCAGCAGCGAGGGATGGGGCACAGATACGCAGTATTTT. It encodes CASSEGWGTDTQYF.

The chain uses TRBV7-8 and TRBJ1-4; possible D gene TRBD1, 5 bases. The CDR3 has 13 amino acids. Trimming took off 5 bases at V and 7 bases at J, with 11 bases between the two ends. The V gene's germline CDR1 is SGHVS and CDR2 FQNEAQ. The CDR3 sequence: CASSRGRREKLFF. Written as DNA, the CDR3 is TGTGCCAGCAGCCGGGGCCGGCGTGAAAAACTGTTTTTT.

This clone was recorded only once. The V gene is TRBV6-6, the J gene TRBJ1-5; no reliable D call. The V gene's germline CDR1 is MNHNY and CDR2 SVGAGI (reference sequence). This CDR3 is built from 13 residues. Trimming stripped 6 bases from V and 4 bases from J, with 10 bases between. CDR3 in DNA: TGTGCCAGCAGCTGGACCCCTAATCAGCCCCAGCATTTT. Translating it yields CASSWTPNQPQHF.

The chain couples TRBV10-3 to TRBJ2-4; TRBD1 might be the D (6 bases). V lost 6 bases to trimming and J lost 8 bases, with 14 bases between them. The CDR3 runs 13 residues. Per the germline V gene, CDR1 is ENHRY and CDR2 is SYGVKD. This CDR3 reads CAIRGQGMDIQYF. The CDR3 DNA follows: TGTGCCATCAGGGGGCAGGGGATGGACATTCAGTACTTC.

The V call is TRBV30, the J call TRBJ2-5; no firm D call. Germline V gene data show CDR1 as GTSNPN and CDR2 as SVGIG (reference sequence). The V and J ends lost 0 bases and 3 bases respectively, with 11 bases between them. The CDR3 has 14 residues. The CDR3 sequence is CAWSVGLTEETQYF. The DNA for the CDR3 is TGTGCCTGGAGTGTTGGGCTGACCGAAGAGACCCAGTACTTC.

V usage is TRBV18 and J usage is TRBJ1-6; 7 bases are shared with TRBD1. The junction had 5 bases not matched to a gene; V was cut back by 1 base and J by 8 bases. Germline lookup yields CDR1 KGHSH and CDR2 LQKENI. The CDR3 has 15 amino acids. The CDR3 loop reads CASSPRGGGDSPLHF. The DNA of the CDR3 is TGTGCCAGCTCACCACGCGGAGGGGGCGATTCACCCCTCCACTTT.

The rearrangement links TRBV13 to TRBJ2-2; D gene uncertain. CDR1 and CDR2 (germline): PRHDT, FYEKMQ (reference sequence). The CDR3 sequence is 16 residues long. Trimming pared 4 bases from V and 6 bases from J, leaving 18 bases between. The CDR3 region has the DNA TGTGCCAGCAGCTCCGGTAATGTAGTGGAATCCGGGGAGCTGTTTTTT. Protein: CASSSGNVVESGELFF.

The chain joins TRBV7-9 to TRBJ2-2; TRBD1 agrees at 10 bases. The germline V gene encodes CDR1 SEHNR and CDR2 FQNEAQ (reference sequence). The J segment lost 7 bases and the V segment lost 3 bases, leaving 5 bases of the junction unmatched. The CDR3 extends over 15 amino acids. The chain's CDR3 is CASSFRQGAGGELFF. CDR3 DNA: TGTGCCAGCAGCTTCCGACAGGGGGCAGGCGGGGAGCTGTTTTTT.

The chain joins TRBV6-6 to TRBJ1-1, with D possibly being TRBD1 (5 bases). CDR1 is MNHNY and CDR2 is SVGAGI in the germline V gene (reference sequence). Trimming cost V 10 bases and J 1 base, with 10 bases left between them. This CDR3 region has 12 residues. The CDR3 spells CATGTGNTEAFF. CDR3 nucleotide sequence: TGTGCCACGGGGACGGGGAACACTGAAGCTTTCTTT.

The chain recombines TRBV4-1 with TRBJ1-2; TRBD1 matches at 9 bases. Per the germline V gene, CDR1 is MGHRA and CDR2 is YSYEKL. This CDR3 comprises 16 residues. The trim removed 1 base at V and 8 bases at J, leaving 11 bases unmatched. The CDR3 loop is CASSQGVIQGAGGYTF. Written as DNA, the CDR3 is TGCGCCAGCAGCCAAGGCGTGATACAGGGGGCGGGGGGCTACACCTTC.

The chain links TRBV6-2 or TRBV6-3 to TRBJ2-5; TRBD1 matches 8 bases. CDR1 is MNHEY, CDR2 SVGEGT, per germline. The V gene end was trimmed by 6 bases and the J gene end by 7 bases; junction bases not matched to a gene: 16. The CDR3 consists of 16 residues. CDR3 residues: CASSYPRQGIGGTQYF. As DNA, the CDR3 is TGTGCCAGCAGCTATCCACGACAGGGGATAGGTGGGACCCAGTACTTC.

This clone was detected a few times. The chain carries TRBV2 and TRBJ2-3; TRBD2 agrees at 16 bases. The CDR3 spans 19 residues. The trim removed 7 bases at V and 1 base at J, leaving 11 bases unmatched. Germline V gives CDR1 SNHLY, CDR2 FYNNEI. CDR3 loop: CASKKGLAGGRIGTDTQYF. CDR3 nucleotide sequence: TGTGCCAGCAAGAAGGGACTAGCGGGGGGGAGGATCGGCACAGATACGCAGTATTTT. Together with reference TRBV2 and TRBJ2-3, the CDR3 gives the full variable domain: EPEVTQTPSHQVTQMGQEVILRCVPISNHLYFYWYRQILGQKVEFLVSFYNNEISEKSEIFDDQFSVERPDGSNFTLKIRSTKLEDSAMYFCASKKGLAGGRIGTDTQYFGPGTRLTVL.

Written as DNA, the CDR3 is TGTGCCAGCAGTCCTCTGACAGCGGGATACCAAGAGACCCAGTACTTC. Protein: CASSPLTAGYQETQYF. This chain joins TRBV27 and TRBJ2-5, with 7 bases that match TRBD2. The V segment lost 5 bases and the J segment 0 bases; nucleotides outside the gene matches: 9. The CDR3 loop spans 16 amino acids. Germline loops: CDR1 MNHEY, CDR2 SMNVEV (reference sequence).

The chain recombines TRBV7-2 with TRBJ1-3, with D tentatively TRBD1 (6 bases). Germline CDR1 and CDR2: SGHTA and FQGNSA. This CDR3 region has 14 residues. Trimming took 2 bases from V and 8 from J, leaving 13 bases between them. In DNA form, the CDR3 reads TGTGCCAGCAGCTTAAGGGGGGGCAAGGACACCATATATTTT. Translation gives CASSLRGGKDTIYF. Full variable domain (rest looked up from reference TRBV7-2 and TRBJ1-3): GAGVSQSPSNKVTEKGKDVELRCDPISGHTALYWYRQSLGQGLEFLIYFQGNSAPDKSGLPSDRFSAERTGGSVSTLTIQRTQQEDSAVYLCASSLRGGKDTIYFGEGSWLTVV.

The chain recombines TRBV18 with TRBJ1-5; D is undetermined. CDR3 length: 17 residues. Germline assignment: CDR1 KGHSH and CDR2 LQKENI. V lost 2 bases and J lost 5, with 19 bases in between. For the CDR3, the DNA is TGTGCCAGCTCACCATATAAGGCAGGCCGTAGGGATCAGCCCCAGCATTTT. Translation gives CASSPYKAGRRDQPQHF.

The genes are TRBV28 and TRBJ1-5; D is unresolved. The CDR3 is made up of 14 amino acids. Germline V gives CDR1 MDHEN, CDR2 SYDVKM. The ends were cut back, 5 bases at V and 6 bases at J, with 14 bases in the middle. Here the CDR3 reads CASSQYRESQPQHF. The CDR3 coding sequence is TGTGCCAGCAGTCAATACCGGGAGTCTCAGCCCCAGCATTTT.

The chain carries TRBV6-5 and TRBJ2-5; D not resolved. The CDR3 spans 11 residues. Looked up from germline, CDR1 is MNHEY and CDR2 is SVGAGI. The V end lost 5 bases, the J end lost 5 bases, and 6 bases lay between the germline ends. The CDR3 is CASSLWETQYF. DNA of the CDR3: TGTGCCAGCAGTCTCTGGGAGACCCAGTACTTC.

This clone was recorded once. The chain is built from TRBV3-1 (or the pseudogene TRBV3-2) and TRBJ2-1; no clear D. The CDR3 sequence is 12 residues long. The V gene's germline CDR1 is LGHDT and CDR2 YNNKEL (reference sequence). V was pared by 2 bases and J by 7 bases, with 6 bases between. For the CDR3, the DNA is TGTGCCAGCAGCCAACAACGGAATGAGCAGTTCTTC. This codes for CASSQQRNEQFF.

This chain links TRBV9 with TRBJ2-3, with TRBD2 matching over 8 bases. Per germline, CDR1 SGDLS and CDR2 YYNGEE. V trimming: 2 bases; J trimming: 10 bases; junction bases outside the gene matches: 12. The CDR3 runs to 15 residues. The chain's CDR3 is CASSVDSGALTAQYF. CDR3 coding DNA: TGTGCCAGCAGCGTTGATAGCGGGGCCCTCACCGCGCAGTATTTT.

This clone was seen only once. Written as DNA, the CDR3 is TGTGCCAGTAGTATCCGGCCAAATAGCAATCAGCCCCAGCATTTT. This translates into CASSIRPNSNQPQHF. The V call is TRBV19, the J call TRBJ1-5; D call uncertain. This CDR3 is built from 15 residues. Germline lookup yields CDR1 LNHDA and CDR2 SQIVND (reference sequence). The V end was cut by 3 bases, the J end by 0 bases, with 9 bases between.

This clone has only a few counts. This chain uses TRBV15 with TRBJ1-2; 8 nucleotides agree with TRBD1. The CDR3 sequence is 14 residues long. The germline V gene has CDR1 LNHNV and CDR2 YYDKDF (reference sequence). V gave up 4 bases and J gave up 7 bases; unmatched junction bases: 8. The CDR3: CATSKDRAGFGYTF. The DNA of the CDR3 is TGTGCCACCAGCAAGGACAGGGCTGGGTTTGGCTACACCTTC.

The chain recombines TRBV10-1 with TRBJ2-5; 13 bases are a match to TRBD2. Germline V gene data show CDR1 as WNHNN and CDR2 as SYGVQD (reference sequence). The CDR3 loop spans 15 amino acids. V shed 4 bases, J shed 3 bases, and the junction held 2 bases outside the gene matches. CDR3 residues: CASSAGTSGEETQYF. CDR3 DNA sequence: TGCGCCAGCAGTGCCGGGACTAGCGGGGAAGAGACCCAGTACTTC.

On this clone itself: Sequence at one end of the junction differs from germline and may be a read error. The V call is TRBV7-7, the J call TRBJ2-3; 14 bases agree with TRBD2. This CDR3 comprises 16 residues. CDR1 is SSHAT and CDR2 is FNYEAQ in the germline V gene (reference sequence). CDR3 bases: TGTGCTAGCAGCTTAGGACTAGCGGGAGGAGCGGATACGCAGTATTTT. It specifies CASSLGLAGGADTQYF.

The rearrangement uses TRBV19 and TRBJ1-3, with D possibly matching TRBD1 (6 bases). The germline V and J ends were trimmed by 5 bases and 4 bases, with 9 bases remaining between them. Germline V gives CDR1 LNHDA, CDR2 SQIVND (reference sequence). The CDR3 sequence is 13 residues long. DNA for the CDR3: TGTGCCAGTAGTCAACAGGGAGGAAACACCATATATTTT. This encodes CASSQQGGNTIYF.